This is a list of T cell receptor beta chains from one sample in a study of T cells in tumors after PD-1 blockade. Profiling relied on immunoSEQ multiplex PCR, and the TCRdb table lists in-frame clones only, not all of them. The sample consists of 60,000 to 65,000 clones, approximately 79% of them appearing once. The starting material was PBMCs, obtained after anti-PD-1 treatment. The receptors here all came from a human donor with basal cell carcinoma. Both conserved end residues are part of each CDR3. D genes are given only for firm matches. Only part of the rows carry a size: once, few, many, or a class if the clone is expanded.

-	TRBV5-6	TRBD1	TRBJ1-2	CASSLSRGIHYGYTF	TGTGCCAGCAGCTTGTCCAGGGGGATCCACTATGGCTACACCTTC
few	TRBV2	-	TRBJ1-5	CASSTQAFHSNQPQHF	TGTGCCAGCAGTACTCAGGCCTTTCATAGCAATCAGCCCCAGCATTTT
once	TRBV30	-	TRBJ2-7	CAWSLRVEQYF	TGTGCCTGGAGTTTAAGGGTCGAGCAGTACTTC
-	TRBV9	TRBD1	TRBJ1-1	CASSVESQGDTEAFF	TGTGCCAGCAGCGTAGAGTCCCAGGGGGACACTGAAGCTTTCTTT
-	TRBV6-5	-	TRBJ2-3	CASRRTESTDTQYF	TGTGCCAGCAGGCGGACGGAAAGCACAGATACGCAGTATTTT
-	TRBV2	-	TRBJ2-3	CASSARWTADTQYF	TGTGCCAGCAGTGCCAGATGGACAGCAGATACGCAGTATTTT
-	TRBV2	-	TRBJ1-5	CASSEIAYNQPQHF	TGTGCCAGCAGTGAAATAGCATACAATCAGCCCCAGCATTTT
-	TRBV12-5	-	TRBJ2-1	CASGLVEGLKNEQFF	TGTGCTAGTGGTTTGGTCGAGGGTCTGAAGAATGAGCAGTTCTTC
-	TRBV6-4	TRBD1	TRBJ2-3	CASSDAKDRGRGTQYF	TGTGCCAGCAGTGACGCAAAGGACAGGGGGCGTGGTACGCAGTATTTT
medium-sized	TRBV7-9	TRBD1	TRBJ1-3	CASAGQEPNYTPGNTIYF	TGTGCCAGCGCCGGACAGGAGCCTAATTATACACCTGGAAACACCATATATTTT
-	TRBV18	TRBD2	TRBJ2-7	CASSPLGAGGFPYEQYF	TGTGCCAGCTCACCGCTGGGAGCGGGGGGGTTCCCCTACGAGCAGTACTTC
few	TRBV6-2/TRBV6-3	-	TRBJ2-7	CASSYSAGAYF	TGTGCCAGCAGTTACTCCGCCGGGGCGTACTTC
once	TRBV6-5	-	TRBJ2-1	CASSSTGTPSVREQFF	TGTGCCAGCAGTTCTACCGGGACACCCTCCGTAAGGGAGCAGTTCTTC
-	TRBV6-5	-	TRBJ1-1	CASSYEGIRNTEAFF	TGTGCCAGCAGTTACGAAGGGATCCGGAACACTGAAGCTTTCTTT
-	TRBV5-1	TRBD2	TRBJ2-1	CASSLAPGLVTFEQFF	TGCGCCAGCAGCTTGGCCCCGGGACTAGTCACGTTTGAGCAGTTCTTC
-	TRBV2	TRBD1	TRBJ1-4	CASRGTGESNEKLFF	TGTGCCAGCAGGGGGACAGGGGAATCTAATGAAAAACTGTTTTTT
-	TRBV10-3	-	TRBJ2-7	CATTGNSYEQYF	TGTGCCACCACAGGGAACTCCTACGAGCAGTACTTC
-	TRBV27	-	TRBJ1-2	CASSSRSLLHGYTF	TGTGCCAGCAGTTCCCGGTCCCTTTTACATGGCTACACCTTC
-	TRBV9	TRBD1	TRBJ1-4	CASSSDRGPTNEKLFF	TGTGCCAGCAGCTCAGACAGGGGGCCGACTAATGAAAAACTGTTTTTT
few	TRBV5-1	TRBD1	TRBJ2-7	CASSFSTRDRYYEQYF	TGCGCCAGCAGCTTTTCGACCCGGGACAGATACTACGAGCAGTACTTC
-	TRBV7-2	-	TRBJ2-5	CASSDQLRAGETQYF	TGTGCCAGCAGCGATCAACTGAGGGCCGGTGAGACCCAGTACTTC
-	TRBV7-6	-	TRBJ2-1	CASSLGSERNYNEQFF	TGTGCCAGCAGCTTAGGATCGGAGCGGAATTACAATGAGCAGTTCTTC
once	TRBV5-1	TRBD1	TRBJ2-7	CASSLETGQARRF	TGCGCCAGCAGCTTGGAGACTGGACAGGCTCGACGCTTC
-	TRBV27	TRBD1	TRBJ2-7	CASSLTGGPQYF	TGTGCCAGCAGTCTAACAGGGGGCCCGCAGTACTTC
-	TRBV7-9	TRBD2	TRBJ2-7	CASGVGLAGINEQYF	TGTGCCAGCGGGGTGGGGTTAGCGGGGATTAACGAGCAGTACTTC
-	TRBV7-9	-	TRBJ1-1	CASSSPGGVNTEAFF	TGTGCCAGCAGCTCCCCCGGGGGTGTGAACACTGAAGCTTTCTTT
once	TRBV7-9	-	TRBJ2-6	CASSLVSGRVSGANVLTF	TGTGCCAGCAGCTTAGTATCTGGCAGGGTGTCTGGGGCCAACGTCCTGACTTTC
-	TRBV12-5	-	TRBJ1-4	CASGLLAGDEKLFF	TGTGCTAGTGGTTTGCTTGCGGGCGATGAAAAACTGTTTTTT
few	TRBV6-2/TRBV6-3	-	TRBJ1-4	CASSPNWAPTNEKLFF	TGTGCCAGCAGCCCTAATTGGGCACCAACTAATGAAAAACTGTTTTTT
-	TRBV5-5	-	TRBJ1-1	CASSLGGPLGRQAFF	TGTGCCAGCAGCTTGGGTGGTCCCTTAGGTCGGCAAGCTTTCTTT
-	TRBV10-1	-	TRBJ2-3	CASSESKGVDTQYF	TGCGCCAGCAGTGAGTCGAAAGGGGTAGATACGCAGTATTTT